Presented here are 24 T cell receptor beta chains from one specimen sequenced in a study of T cells after yellow fever vaccination. TCRdb called the 5' RACE reads again in MiXCR, with one record for every CDR3 protein. The sample includes around 600,000 distinct CDR3 sequences, around an eighth of them seen just once. This specimen consisted of PBMCs, obtained on the day of the yellow fever booster vaccination. All receptors derive from a man aged 25 to 45 who received the YFV17D yellow fever vaccine.

The sample holds many counts of this clonotype. The chain joins TRBV5-1 to TRBJ2-3, with a possible D match to TRBD2 (7 bases). This CDR3 has 20 residues. From germline, CDR1 is SGHRS and CDR2 YFSETQ. Trimming took off 0 bases at V and 2 bases at J, with 25 bases between the two ends. As DNA, the CDR3 is TGCGCCAGCAGCTTGGAAGGGGGATTTGCTAGCGGCCAGATCACAGATACGCAGTATTTT. Translated: CASSLEGGFASGQITDTQYF. Together with reference TRBV5-1 and TRBJ2-3, the CDR3 gives the full variable domain: KAGVTQTPRYLIKTRGQQVTLSCSPISGHRSVSWYQQTPGQGLQFLFEYFSETQRNKGNFPGRFSGRQFSNSRSEMNVSTLELGDSALYLCASSLEGGFASGQITDTQYFGPGTRLTVL.

The chain couples TRBV10-3 to TRBJ2-3; TRBD2 matches 11 bases. The CDR3 is made up of 16 amino acids. The V gene end was trimmed by 2 bases and the J gene end by 4 bases; junction bases not matched to a gene: 5. Germline CDR1 ENHRY, CDR2 SYGVKD. CDR3 DNA sequence: TGTGCCATCAGTGAGGCTAGCGGGAGGATCCCAGATACGCAGTATTTT. It codes for CAISEASGRIPDTQYF.

The chain has TRBV10-1 and TRBJ1-2, with D uncertain. This CDR3 has 13 amino acids. V was shortened by 0 bases and J by 7 bases, with 9 bases between the two germline ends. CDR1 is WNHNN, CDR2 SYGVQD, per germline (reference sequence). CDR3 coding DNA: TGCGCCAGCAGTGAGTCGCCGGGCTCTGGCTACACCTTC. Translation gives CASSESPGSGYTF.

As concerns this clonotype: The junction and the germline gene differ at one end; a read error may be behind it. The CDR3 DNA sequence: TGTGCCAGTAGTGTAGACAGGGGGAATATCTACGAGCAGTACTTC. Amino acids: CASSVDRGNIYEQYF. The chain carries TRBV19 and TRBJ2-7; TRBD1 matches at 9 bases. The germline V gene has CDR1 LNHDA and CDR2 SQIVND (reference sequence). The CDR3 runs to 15 residues.

This clonotype was seen at least ten times. This chain joins TRBV12-3 or TRBV12-4 and TRBJ2-1, with D maybe TRBD1 (5 bases). The V and J ends lost 2 bases and 10 bases respectively, with 6 bases between them. The CDR3 length is 11 residues. CDR3 coding DNA: TGTGCCAGCAGTTTACGGACAGAGCAGTTCTTC. Translated: CASSLRTEQFF.

The sample holds many counts of this clonotype. The CDR3 sequence is CASSLGSGRVETQYF. Here the CDR3 DNA reads TGCGCCAGCAGCTTGGGAAGCGGGAGGGTCGAGACCCAGTACTTC. The chain links TRBV5-1 to TRBJ2-5, with 10 bases matching TRBD2. Germline trimming cut 0 bases from V and 5 bases from J; bases unmatched to any gene: 4. The CDR3 is 15 amino acids. In germline, CDR1 is SGHRS, CDR2 YFSETQ.

This chain connects TRBV29-1 to TRBJ2-7, with 12 bases matching TRBD1. Germline lookup yields CDR1 SQVTM and CDR2 ANQGSEA. Trimming at V came to 5 bases and at J to 5 bases, leaving 7 bases not matched to a gene. The CDR3 length is 14 residues. CDR3 sequence: CSVKVRDRGHEQYF. The CDR3 DNA sequence: TGCAGCGTTAAGGTCCGGGACAGGGGGCACGAGCAGTACTTC.

DNA for the CDR3: TGTGCCAGCAGTATCCACAGGGGGCGGGACGAGCAGTACTTC. It codes for CASSIHRGRDEQYF. The J gene is TRBJ2-7, the V gene TRBV28; TRBD1 agrees at 9 bases. Germline loops: CDR1 MDHEN, CDR2 SYDVKM. The CDR3 covers 14 residues. V shed 5 bases and J 5 bases; nucleotides not matched to a gene: 7. Full variable domain (outside the CDR3, taken from reference TRBV28 and TRBJ2-7): DVKVTQSSRYLVKRTGEKVFLECVQDMDHENMFWYRQDPGLGLRLIYFSYDVKMKEKGDIPEGYSVSREKKERFSLILESASTNQTSMYLCASSIHRGRDEQYFGPGTRLTVT.

This clonotype has ten or more counts. The chain uses TRBV7-2 and TRBJ2-7, with D tentatively TRBD2 (5 bases). V gave up 6 bases and J gave up 0 bases, with 9 bases separating them. Germline V gene data show CDR1 as SGHTA and CDR2 as FQGNSA. The CDR3 has 13 amino acids. The CDR3 region has the DNA TGTGCCAGCAGGAGCGGCTCCTCCTACGAGCAGTACTTC. Its translation is CASRSGSSYEQYF. Filled out from reference TRBV7-2 and TRBJ2-7, the complete variable domain reads GAGVSQSPSNKVTEKGKDVELRCDPISGHTALYWYRQSLGQGLEFLIYFQGNSAPDKSGLPSDRFSAERTGGSVSTLTIQRTQQEDSAVYLCASRSGSSYEQYFGPGTRLTVT.

This clonotype was picked up many times. The chain links TRBV7-3 to TRBJ1-5; no firm D call. The germline V gene has CDR1 SGHTA and CDR2 FQGTGA. The V end lost 5 bases, the J end lost 5 bases, and 10 bases lay between the germline ends. The CDR3 runs to 13 residues. The CDR3, as DNA: TGTGCCAGCAGCCCTGGTCCAGATCAGCCCCAGCATTTT. It encodes CASSPGPDQPQHF.

This clonotype was seen a handful of times. The chain employs TRBV15 and TRBJ1-6; TRBD1 aligns across 7 bases. Trimming took 3 bases from V and 7 from J; bases not matched to a gene: 9. The CDR3 length is 16 residues. The germline V gene encodes CDR1 LNHNV and CDR2 YYDKDF (reference sequence). The CDR3 DNA sequence: TGTGCCACCAGCAGCGACGCGACAGGGTGGAATTCACCCCTCCACTTT. This encodes CATSSDATGWNSPLHF.

The chain has TRBV15 and TRBJ1-4; TRBD1 might be the D (5 bases). The germline V gene encodes CDR1 LNHNV and CDR2 YYDKDF (reference sequence). Trimming removed 3 bases at V and 4 bases at J, with 9 bases between. This CDR3 comprises 14 residues. CDR3 in DNA: TGTGCCACCAGCAGCAGGGTCCTTAATGAAAAACTGTTTTTT. Translating gives CATSSRVLNEKLFF.

This clonotype is medium-sized within its sample. CDR3 nucleotide sequence: TGCAGTGCTAGAGATGGCGGGGAAACCGGGGAGCTGTTTTTT. Translation: CSARDGGETGELFF. V is TRBV20-1 and J is TRBJ2-2; a possible D gene is TRBD2 (6 bases). Germline CDR1 reads DFQATT; CDR2 reads SNEGSKA (reference sequence). V was cut by 0 bases and J by 5 bases, with 10 bases left in between. The CDR3 covers 14 residues.

This chain links TRBV5-1 with TRBJ1-4, with TRBD1 matching over 7 bases. Germline-derived CDR1 and CDR2 are SGHRS and YFSETQ. The CDR3 totals 15 residues. J lost 5 bases, V lost 3 bases, and 7 bases had no gene match. The CDR3 protein is CASSSWGQKNEKLFF. DNA for the CDR3: TGCGCCAGCAGCTCATGGGGACAGAAGAATGAAAAACTGTTTTTT.

This clonotype has only a few counts. The gene calls are TRBV18 and TRBJ2-7; 9 bases align to TRBD1. CDR1 KGHSH and CDR2 LQKENI come from the germline V gene. J gave up 2 bases and V 5 bases, and 4 bases lay outside the gene matches. This CDR3 spans 14 amino acids. The CDR3 loop is CASSDGQGPYEQYF. The CDR3 bases are TGTGCCAGCTCAGATGGACAGGGGCCCTACGAGCAGTACTTC.

This clonotype was seen ten or more times. This sequence joins TRBV7-6 and TRBJ2-7; 7 bases fit TRBD1. The ends lost 1 base at V and 5 bases at J; junction bases unmatched: 5. CDR1 is SGHVS, CDR2 FNYEAQ, per germline. The CDR3 has 14 residues. The CDR3 DNA is TGTGCCAGCAGCTTAGGTAGGGGGCCCGACGAGCAGTACTTC. This codes for CASSLGRGPDEQYF.

The V gene is TRBV3-1, the J gene TRBJ2-4; the D gene is possibly TRBD2 (6 bases). The CDR3 contains 13 residues. Trimming left V 8 bases short and J 9 bases short, with 17 bases between. Looked up from germline, CDR1 is LGHDT and CDR2 is YNNKEL (reference sequence). The CDR3 here is CASGPGPEGIQYF. The CDR3, as DNA: TGTGCCAGCGGTCCGGGGCCGGAGGGCATTCAGTACTTC. The entire variable domain, with the rest obtained from reference TRBV3-1 and TRBJ2-4, is as follows: DTAVSQTPKYLVTQMGNDKSIKCEQNLGHDTMYWYKQDSKKFLKIMFSYNNKELIINETVPNRFSPKSPDKAHLNLHINSLELGDSAVYFCASGPGPEGIQYFGAGTRLSVL.

The chain is built from TRBV24-1 and TRBJ1-1; 8 nucleotides line up with TRBD1. The CDR3 contains 12 residues. The V segment lost 3 bases and the J segment 10 bases; nucleotides outside the gene matches: 3. CDR1 is KGHDR, CDR2 SFDVKD, per germline. DNA for the CDR3: TGTGCCACCAGTGATCGGGACAGGCCAGCTTTCTTT. This codes for CATSDRDRPAFF.

In its sample, this clonotype was seen a few times. The rearrangement links TRBV20-1 to TRBJ2-7, with a possible D match to TRBD1 (6 bases). This CDR3 is 13 amino acids long. Between the trimmed V and J ends, which lost 6 bases and 6 bases, there was a span of 18 bases. Germline values: CDR1 DFQATT, CDR2 SNEGSKA (reference sequence). CDR3 nucleotides: TGCAGTGCCTACACAGGGAGTAATGCCGAGCAGTACTTC. Its translation: CSAYTGSNAEQYF.

This clonotype appeared a few times. The gene calls are TRBV5-6 and TRBJ1-2; a weak D match, TRBD1 (5 bases). V was trimmed by 7 bases and J by 0 bases, leaving 10 bases between them. The CDR3 runs 13 residues. CDR1 is SGHDT and CDR2 is YYEEEE in the germline V gene. CDR3 loop: CASCAGTNYGYTF. DNA of the CDR3: TGTGCCAGCTGTGCAGGGACTAACTATGGCTACACCTTC.

This clonotype was counted between two and nine times. This rearrangement joins TRBV29-1 to TRBJ2-7, with 8 bases aligning to TRBD2. The germline V gene has CDR1 SQVTM and CDR2 ANQGSEA. The length of the CDR3 is 14 residues. V gave up 0 bases and J gave up 2 bases; unmatched junction bases: 3. The chain's CDR3 is CSVEENSGTYEQYF. In nucleotides, the CDR3 is TGCAGCGTTGAAGAAAATAGCGGGACCTACGAGCAGTACTTC.

The V and J genes are TRBV6-5 and TRBJ2-1; no firm D call. Trimming left V 2 bases short and J 8 bases short, with 13 bases between. The V gene's germline CDR1 is MNHEY and CDR2 SVGAGI. The CDR3 covers 14 residues. The CDR3: CASSYTRQRDEQFF. CDR3 DNA sequence: TGTGCCAGCAGTTACACCAGGCAGCGCGATGAGCAGTTCTTC.

This clonotype was counted between two and nine times. The V gene is TRBV20-1, the J gene TRBJ2-2; 9 bases are a match to TRBD2. This CDR3 is built from 14 residues. Germline-derived CDR1 and CDR2 are DFQATT and SNEGSKA (reference sequence). V lost 4 bases, J lost 4 bases, and 4 bases stayed unmatched. The CDR3 sequence: CSAMAGGSTGELFF. The CDR3 DNA reads as TGCAGTGCTATGGCGGGAGGGAGCACCGGGGAGCTGTTTTTT.

The CDR3 reads CASSQTRTGGADNEQFF. The CDR3 DNA reads as TGCGCCAGCAGCCAAACCAGGACAGGGGGCGCAGACAATGAGCAGTTCTTC. The chain links TRBV10-2 to TRBJ2-1, with TRBD1 matching 11 bases. The CDR3 length is 17 residues. Per the germline V gene, CDR1 is WSHSY and CDR2 is SAAADI. J was trimmed by 5 bases and V by 6 bases; bases with no gene match: 12.